This is a list of T cell receptor beta chains from one sample in a study of blood T cell repertoires in COVID-19. Assay: immunoSEQ multiplex PCR; the TCRdb copy retains only in-frame clones and omits some. The sample yields more than 150,000 clones, around 90% seen once. The sample taken for sequencing was peripheral blood. The receptors stem from a man aged 35-49 years with acute or convalescent COVID-19. The CDR3 runs from the conserved cysteine through the conserved F or W. The D gene is left open where the match is weak. Where a row states a size, it is once, few, many or the class of an expanded clone; other rows omit it.

-	-	TRBV5-1	TRBJ2-5	TGCGCCAGCAGCTTGGCCGGGGGAGAGACCCAGTACTTC	CASSLAGGETQYF
-	-	TRBV14	TRBJ2-7	TGTGCCAGCAGCCAAGAAGGTTCGCGGGCCTCCTACGAGCAGTACTTC	CASSQEGSRASYEQYF
TRBD1	-	TRBV6-5	TRBJ1-1	TGTGCCAGCAGCTTAGACAGGGTAAGGACTGAAGCTTTCTTT	CASSLDRVRTEAFF
-	-	TRBV7-2	TRBJ2-3	TGTGCCAGCAGCATAAGACAGCGCACAGATACGCAGTATTTT	CASSIRQRTDTQYF
TRBD1	-	TRBV19	TRBJ2-1	TGTGCCAGTAAGGTCAGGGGGCGAGGTGAGCAGTTCTTC	CASKVRGRGEQFF
-	-	TRBV11-2	TRBJ1-2	TGTGCCAGCAGCTTAGTCCCGACAGAAGGCTACACCTTC	CASSLVPTEGYTF
-	-	TRBV7-9	TRBJ1-1	TGTGCCAGCAGCTTAGGTGCGGTCCAGGGGGCTTTCTTT	CASSLGAVQGAFF
-	-	TRBV5-5	TRBJ1-1	TGTGCCAGCAGCTTAACAGGCTACACTGAAGCTTTCTTT	CASSLTGYTEAFF
TRBD2	once	TRBV7-7	TRBJ2-2	TGTGCTAGCAGCTTAGCATCAGCGGGGGCCGGCACCGGGGAGCTGTTTTTT	CASSLASAGAGTGELFF
TRBD2	-	TRBV25-1	TRBJ2-1	TGTGCCAGCAGTGTTCTAGCGGGGGCCGAGCAGTTCTTC	CASSVLAGAEQFF
-	-	TRBV4-2	TRBJ2-4	TGTGCCAGCAGCCAAGACAGGGCCAAAAACATTCAGTACTTC	CASSQDRAKNIQYF
-	-	TRBV29-1	TRBJ2-3	TGCAGCGTTGAACTAGCAGATACGCAGTATTTT	CSVELADTQYF
-	-	TRBV27	TRBJ1-3	TGTGCCAGCAGTTTAAACGGGAGGGGAAACACCATATATTTT	CASSLNGRGNTIYF
TRBD1	-	TRBV7-8	TRBJ2-7	TGTGCCAGCAGCCACCTTGCGGGACAGGGGAGAGTCTACGAGCAGTACTTC	CASSHLAGQGRVYEQYF
-	-	TRBV9	TRBJ1-1	TGTGCCAGCAGCACAGACCCCCGGCTGGACACTGAAGCTTTCTTT	CASSTDPRLDTEAFF
TRBD1	-	TRBV18	TRBJ2-1	TGTGCCAGCTCGCAAGGACAGGGGGCTGTCGATGAGCAGTTCTTC	CASSQGQGAVDEQFF
-	-	TRBV19	TRBJ1-1	TGTGCCAGTAGTATAGCACAGCACACTGAAGCTTTCTTT	CASSIAQHTEAFF
-	-	TRBV7-9	TRBJ1-2	TGTGCCAGCAGCTTAGCTGTCGATACAGTAGATTCTCGTTATGGCTACACCTTC	CASSLAVDTVDSRYGYTF
TRBD1	once	TRBV27	TRBJ2-3	TGTGCCAGCAGCCGAATCGACAGGGTGGTTACAGATACGCAGTATTTT	CASSRIDRVVTDTQYF
-	once	TRBV25-1	TRBJ1-4	TGTGCCAGCAGTGAATCACGAGGAGTTAATGAAAAACTGTTTTTT	CASSESRGVNEKLFF
-	-	TRBV30	TRBJ2-3	TGTGCCTGGAGTGTACTAGGTACGCAGTATTTT	CAWSVLGTQYF
TRBD1	-	TRBV5-1	TRBJ1-1	TGCGCCAGCAGCTTGGGGACAGGGAATATGAACACTGAAGCTTTCTTT	CASSLGTGNMNTEAFF
TRBD1	-	TRBV7-8	TRBJ1-2	TGTGCCAGCAGCCGAAGCGGGACAGGGAACTATGGCTACACCTTC	CASSRSGTGNYGYTF
-	-	TRBV10-3	TRBJ2-5	TGTGCCATCAGTGAGGAGAGAGGGCAAGAGACCCAGTACTTC	CAISEERGQETQYF
TRBD1	-	TRBV4-1	TRBJ1-1	TGCGCCAGCAGCTACTGGACAGGGAACACTGAAGCTTTCTTT	CASSYWTGNTEAFF
TRBD1	-	TRBV27	TRBJ2-1	TGTGCCAGCGGACAGGGCACATACAATGAGCAGTTCTTC	CASGQGTYNEQFF
-	few	TRBV12-2	TRBJ1-2	TGTGCAAGTCGAGCGGACAGTCTCGACTATGGCTACACCTTC	CASRADSLDYGYTF
-	-	TRBV3-1/TRBV3-2	TRBJ2-3	TGTGCCAGCAGCCAATTCCCGGGAGATACGCAGTATTTT	CASSQFPGDTQYF
-	-	TRBV11-2	TRBJ1-2	TGTGCCAGCAACCCCACAGGAGACACCAGTCTCTCCTACACCTTC	CASNPTGDTSLSYTF
TRBD2	-	TRBV2	TRBJ2-5	TGTGCCAGCAGGGGACTAGCGGGGTACTTC	CASRGLAGYF
-	-	TRBV5-1	TRBJ2-7	TGCGCCAGCAGCTTGACTTGGTCGGCCTACGAGCAGTACTTC	CASSLTWSAYEQYF
-	-	TRBV5-6	TRBJ2-6	TGTGCCAGCAGCTTGATGGAGTCGGTAGGGGCCAACGTCCTGACTTTC	CASSLMESVGANVLTF
-	once	TRBV7-8	TRBJ2-1	TGTGCCAGCCCAGGGGGGCATTCCGATGAGCAGTTCTTC	CASPGGHSDEQFF
-	-	TRBV29-1	TRBJ1-4	TGCAGCGCCCGACAGACAACTAATGAAAAACTGTTTTTT	CSARQTTNEKLFF
-	few	TRBV11-1	TRBJ2-5	TGTGCCAGCAGCCCCTCCGACAGATACCAAGAGACCCAGTACTTC	CASSPSDRYQETQYF
TRBD1	-	TRBV14	TRBJ1-1	TGTGCCAGCAGCCAGCCCGGGACAGGGGGCCCGAACACTGAAGCTTTCTTT	CASSQPGTGGPNTEAFF
TRBD2	-	TRBV6-5	TRBJ2-3	TGTGCCACAAGGAAGGGCGGGGGGGCCTCAGATACGCAGTATTTT	CATRKGGGASDTQYF
-	-	TRBV19	TRBJ1-5	TGTGCCAGTAGTCTCAGGGATATTAGCAATCAGCCCCAGCATTTT	CASSLRDISNQPQHF
-	-	TRBV5-4	TRBJ1-6	TGTGCCAGCAGCTTGGGGGGGCAGGGCGCTAATTCACCCCTCCACTTT	CASSLGGQGANSPLHF